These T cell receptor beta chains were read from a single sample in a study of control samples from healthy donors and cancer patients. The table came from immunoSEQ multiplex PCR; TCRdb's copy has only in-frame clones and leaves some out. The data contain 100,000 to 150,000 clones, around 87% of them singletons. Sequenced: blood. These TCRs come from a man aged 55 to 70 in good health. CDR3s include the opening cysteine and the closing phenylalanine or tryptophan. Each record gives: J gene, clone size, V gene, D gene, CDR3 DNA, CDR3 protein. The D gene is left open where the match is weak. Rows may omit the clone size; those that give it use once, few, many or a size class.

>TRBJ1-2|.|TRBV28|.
TGTGCCAGCCTTTGGGGGGATAGAGCCCGTGGCTACACCTTC
CASLWGDRARGYTF
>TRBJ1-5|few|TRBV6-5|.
TGTGCCAGCAGGGGGCTAGCTCAGCCCCAGCATTTT
CASRGLAQPQHF
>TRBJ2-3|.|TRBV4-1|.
TGCGCCAGCAGCCAAGGTTTAGTGCCCTCCACAGATACGCAGTATTTT
CASSQGLVPSTDTQYF
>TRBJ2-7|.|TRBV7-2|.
TGTGCCAGCAGCTTAGAGGCAGGTTATTCCTACGAGCAGTACTTC
CASSLEAGYSYEQYF
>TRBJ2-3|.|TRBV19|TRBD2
TGTGCCAGTATGGCGGGGGGAGATACGCAGTATTTT
CASMAGGDTQYF
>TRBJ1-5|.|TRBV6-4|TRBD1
TGTGCCAGCAGTGACTCCCGAGGGACAGGCAATCAGCCCCAGCATTTT
CASSDSRGTGNQPQHF
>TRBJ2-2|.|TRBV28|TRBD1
TGTGCCAGCAGACTAACAGGGGAACTCACCGGGGAGCTGTTTTTT
CASRLTGELTGELFF
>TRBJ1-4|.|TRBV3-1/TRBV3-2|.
TGTGCCAGCAGTCAAAAGGTGGGCTTGGGAGAAAAACTGTTTTTT
CASSQKVGLGEKLFF
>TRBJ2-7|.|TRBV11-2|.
TGTGCCAGCAGCCCCATTACAGGGTTCGTGCAGTACTTC
CASSPITGFVQYF
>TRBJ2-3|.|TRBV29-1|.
TGCAGCGTTGATCCTAGCACAGATACGCAGTATTTT
CSVDPSTDTQYF
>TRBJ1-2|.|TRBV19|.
TGTGCCAGTAGGGGCTATGGCTACACCTTC
CASRGYGYTF
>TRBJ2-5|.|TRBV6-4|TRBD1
TGTGCCAGCAGTCCGGGACAGGGGACTCAAGAGACCCAGTACTTC
CASSPGQGTQETQYF
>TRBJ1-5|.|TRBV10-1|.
TGCGCCAGCAGTGAGTCAGTAGCCGTCCAACCCTATCAGCCCCAGCATTTT
CASSESVAVQPYQPQHF
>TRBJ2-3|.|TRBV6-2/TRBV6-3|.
TGTGCCAGCAGTTTCACCTCTAGGACGGGTACGCAGTATTTT
CASSFTSRTGTQYF
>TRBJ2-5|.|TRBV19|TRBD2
TGTGCCAGTAGTGAAAATTGGGGGGGCCAAGAGACCCAGTACTTC
CASSENWGGQETQYF
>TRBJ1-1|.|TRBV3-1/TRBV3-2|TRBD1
TGTGCCAGCAGCCTAATAGGGCAGGGGGCCACTGAAGCTTTCTTT
CASSLIGQGATEAFF
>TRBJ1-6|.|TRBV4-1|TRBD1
TGCGCCAGCAGCCATGGCGGGACAGTCAATTCACCCCTCCACTTT
CASSHGGTVNSPLHF
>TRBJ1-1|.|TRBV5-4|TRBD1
TGTGCCAGCAGCTTGGAGACAGGGGTAAATACTGAAGCTTTCTTT
CASSLETGVNTEAFF
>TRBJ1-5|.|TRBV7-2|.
TGTGCCAGCAGCTTAGCAGCCTCCAAGATCCAGCCCCAGCATTTT
CASSLAASKIQPQHF
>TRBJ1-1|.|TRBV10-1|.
TGCGCCAGCAGTGTCGGAGGACTGAACACTGAAGCTTTCTTT
CASSVGGLNTEAFF
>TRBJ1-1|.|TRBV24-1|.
TGTGCCACCAGTGATCAGGGAGCCACCCCAGCTTTCTTT
CATSDQGATPAFF
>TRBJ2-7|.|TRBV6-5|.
TGTGCCAGCAGTTTACTACCGTTCGGCAGTTCCGAGCAGTACTTC
CASSLLPFGSSEQYF
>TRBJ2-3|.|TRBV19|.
TGTGCCAGTACCCAAGGGGGATACACAGATACGCAGTATTTT
CASTQGGYTDTQYF
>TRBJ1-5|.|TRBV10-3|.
TGTGCCATCAGCCCGGGACAAGAAAATAATCAGCCCCAGCATTTT
CAISPGQENNQPQHF
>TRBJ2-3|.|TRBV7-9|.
TGTGCCAGCAGCCCCACTACTAGCACAGATACGCAGTATTTT
CASSPTTSTDTQYF
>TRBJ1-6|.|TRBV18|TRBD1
TGTGCCAGCTCACCCGGACAGGGGGATAATTCACCCCTCCACTTT
CASSPGQGDNSPLHF
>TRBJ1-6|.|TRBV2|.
TGTGCCAGCAGTGGCCGGGGGCAGGCTAGCTCACCCCTCCACTTT
CASSGRGQASSPLHF
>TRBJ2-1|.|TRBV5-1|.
TGCGCCAGCAGCTTTATACCAGGCTCCTACAATGAGCAGTTCTTC
CASSFIPGSYNEQFF
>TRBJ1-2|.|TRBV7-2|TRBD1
TGTGCCAGCAAACCGGGACAGGGAAGCTATGGCTACACCTTC
CASKPGQGSYGYTF
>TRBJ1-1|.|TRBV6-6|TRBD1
TGTGCCAGCAGGACAGGGGGTTTCGCTGAAGCTTTCTTT
CASRTGGFAEAFF
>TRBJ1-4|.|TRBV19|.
TGTGCCAGTACCCCGCCCTGGGATGAAAAACTGTTTTTT
CASTPPWDEKLFF
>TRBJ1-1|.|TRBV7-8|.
TGTGCCAGCAGCTTCGTAGGAACGGACACTGAAGCTTTCTTT
CASSFVGTDTEAFF
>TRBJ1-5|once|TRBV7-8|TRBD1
TGTGCCAGCAGCCGCCGGGCAGGGGGGGTGAATCAGCCCCAGCATTTT
CASSRRAGGVNQPQHF
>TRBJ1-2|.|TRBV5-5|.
TGTGCCAGCAGAACTTATAACCGGGACGGCGCGGGCTACACCTTC
CASRTYNRDGAGYTF
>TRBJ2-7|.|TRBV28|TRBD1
TGTGCCAGCAGTTCCTCCGGGACAGGGAACTACGAGCAGTACTTC
CASSSSGTGNYEQYF
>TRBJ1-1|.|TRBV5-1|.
TGCGCCAGCAGCTTGGAAGTTTCTCCTGAAGCTTTCTTT
CASSLEVSPEAFF
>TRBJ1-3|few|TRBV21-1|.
TGTGCCAGCAGCCCCTGTGGCAGGGAAAGCTCTGGAAACACCATATATTTT
CASSPCGRESSGNTIYF
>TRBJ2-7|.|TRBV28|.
TGTGCCAGCAGTTTACAGGGTTACGAGCAGTACTTC
CASSLQGYEQYF
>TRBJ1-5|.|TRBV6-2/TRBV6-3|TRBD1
TGTGCCAGCAGTTACTTCCTCACAGGGGTTCAGCCCCAGCATTTT
CASSYFLTGVQPQHF
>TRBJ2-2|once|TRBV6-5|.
TGTGCCAGCTTGGACGGATCTAACACCGGGGAGCTGTTTTTT
CASLDGSNTGELFF
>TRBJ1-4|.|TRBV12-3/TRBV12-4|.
TGTGCCAGCATGCCGGGACATCGGACAAAACTGTTTTTT
CASMPGHRTKLFF
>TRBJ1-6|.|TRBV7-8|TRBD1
TGTGCCAGCAGCTTAGGTCCAGGGGGCGATAGGGCGCCCCTCCACTTT
CASSLGPGGDRAPLHF
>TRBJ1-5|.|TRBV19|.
TGTGCCAGTAGTACTGGACAGCAAGGAGTATTTGTCCAGCCCCAGCATTTT
CASSTGQQGVFVQPQHF
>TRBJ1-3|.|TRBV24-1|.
TGTGCCACCAGTGGCGGGGGTACTGGAAACACCATATATTTT
CATSGGGTGNTIYF
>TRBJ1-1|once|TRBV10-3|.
TGTGCCATCAGGCCGGACCCTTCGAACACTGAAGCTTTCTTT
CAIRPDPSNTEAFF
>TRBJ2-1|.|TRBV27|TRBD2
TGTGCCAGCAGTTTAGGACTGGCGGGGGCCTACAATGAGCAGTTCTTC
CASSLGLAGAYNEQFF
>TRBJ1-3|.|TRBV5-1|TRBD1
TGCGCCAGCAGCCGGGACAGGGGGTTTGGAAACACCATATATTTT
CASSRDRGFGNTIYF
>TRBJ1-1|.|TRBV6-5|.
TGTGCCAGCAGTTGGACCTCGGCGGGGGTGAACACTGAAGCTTTCTTT
CASSWTSAGVNTEAFF
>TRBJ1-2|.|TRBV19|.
TGTGCCAGTAGAACCACTGGGGGGAGTGGCTACACCTTC
CASRTTGGSGYTF
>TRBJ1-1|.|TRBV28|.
TGTGCCAGCAGTTTACTGCCGACTGAAGCTTTCTTT
CASSLLPTEAFF
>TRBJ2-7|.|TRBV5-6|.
TGTGCCAGCAGCTTCGCGGCCGGAGGCGAGCAGTACTTC
CASSFAAGGEQYF
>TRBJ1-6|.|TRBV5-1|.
TGCGCCAGCAGCTTGGCCGGGATCTCTAATTCACCCCTCCACTTT
CASSLAGISNSPLHF
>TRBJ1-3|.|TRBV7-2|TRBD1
TGTGCCAGCAGCGCGGGACAGGGCAGTGCGTACACCATATATTTT
CASSAGQGSAYTIYF
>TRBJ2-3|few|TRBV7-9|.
TGTGCCAGCAGCTTCTCCGGGCCCACAGATACGCAGTATTTT
CASSFSGPTDTQYF
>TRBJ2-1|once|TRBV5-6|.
TGTGCCAGCAGCTTGGTACCGACCCCGGTTTTTCGTGAGCAGTTCTTC
CASSLVPTPVFREQFF